This paragraph reports one T cell receptor beta chain. Its antigen remains unidentified. This entry is derived from a study of CD8+ T cells in alopecia areata. The study's findings and limits: Scalp clonality decreased significantly with tofacitinib, and so did expanded CD8+ clones among the top 100. The presence of one nonresponder keeps the tie between baseline CD8+ expansion and response uncertain. Numerous expanded lesional clones remained in scalp and blood during tofacitinib.

Extracted from the samples, RNA was reverse transcribed into cDNA to serve as the sequencing template. Using immunoSEQ multiplex PCR, the repertoire was profiled, and TCRdb retains in-frame clones only, with some absent. The sample includes 180,000 or so clones, around 58% of them seen just once. Treatment specified: oral pan-JAK inhibitor, 5-10 mg twice daily. Patients with alopecia areata provided lesional scalp punch biopsies as well as peripheral blood. The CDR3 totals 11 residues. Germline assignment: CDR1 ENHRY and CDR2 SYGVKD. V shed 11 bases and J shed 5 bases, with 11 bases lying between them.

The material was CD4+ T cells sorted from blood, obtained at approximately week 55, from a patient treated with tofacitinib. The rearrangement joins TRBV10-3 to TRBJ2-3; the D is unclear. The TCR was taken from a human donor with alopecia areata. CDR3 bases: TGTGCCTCAGACTCCGGAGATACGCAGTATTTT. Amino acids: CASDSGDTQYF.